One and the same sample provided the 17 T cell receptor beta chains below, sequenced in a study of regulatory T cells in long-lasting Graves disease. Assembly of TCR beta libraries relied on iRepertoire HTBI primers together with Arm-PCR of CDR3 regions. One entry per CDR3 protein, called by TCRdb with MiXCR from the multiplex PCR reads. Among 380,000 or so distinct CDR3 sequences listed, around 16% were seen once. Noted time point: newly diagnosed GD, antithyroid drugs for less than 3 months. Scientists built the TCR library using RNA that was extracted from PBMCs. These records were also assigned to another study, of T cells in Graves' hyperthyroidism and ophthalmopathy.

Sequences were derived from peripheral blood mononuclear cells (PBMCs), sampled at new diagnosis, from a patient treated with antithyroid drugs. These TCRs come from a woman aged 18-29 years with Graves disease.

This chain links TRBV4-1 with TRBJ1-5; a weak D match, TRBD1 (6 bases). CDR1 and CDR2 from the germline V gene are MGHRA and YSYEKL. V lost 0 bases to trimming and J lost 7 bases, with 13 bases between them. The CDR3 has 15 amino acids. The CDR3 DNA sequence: TGCGCCAGCAGCCAAGACTGGGGGGGCCGGCAGCCCCAGCATTTT. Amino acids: CASSQDWGGRQPQHF.

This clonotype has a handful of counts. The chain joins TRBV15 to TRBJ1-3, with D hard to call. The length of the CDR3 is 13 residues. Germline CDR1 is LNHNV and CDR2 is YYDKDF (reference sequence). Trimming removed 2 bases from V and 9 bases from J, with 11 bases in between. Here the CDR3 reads CATSRIIQGTIYF. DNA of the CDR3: TGTGCCACCAGCAGAATCATACAAGGCACCATATATTTT.

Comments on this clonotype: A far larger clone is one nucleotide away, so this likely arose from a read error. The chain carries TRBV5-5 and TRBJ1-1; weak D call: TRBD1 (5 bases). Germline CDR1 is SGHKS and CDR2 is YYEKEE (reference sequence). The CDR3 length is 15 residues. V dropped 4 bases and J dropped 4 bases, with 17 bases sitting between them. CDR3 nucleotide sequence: TGTGCCAGCAGCCCTACTACAGGCCGCGGCACTGAAGCTTTCTTT. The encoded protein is CASSPTTGRGTEAFF.

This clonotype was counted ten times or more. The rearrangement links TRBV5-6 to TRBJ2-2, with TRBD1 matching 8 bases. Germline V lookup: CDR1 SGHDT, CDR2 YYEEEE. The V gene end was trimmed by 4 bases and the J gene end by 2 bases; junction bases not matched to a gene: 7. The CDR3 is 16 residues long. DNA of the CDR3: TGTGCCAGCAGCCCGACAGGGGCCGCAAACACCGGGGAGCTGTTTTTT. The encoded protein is CASSPTGAANTGELFF.

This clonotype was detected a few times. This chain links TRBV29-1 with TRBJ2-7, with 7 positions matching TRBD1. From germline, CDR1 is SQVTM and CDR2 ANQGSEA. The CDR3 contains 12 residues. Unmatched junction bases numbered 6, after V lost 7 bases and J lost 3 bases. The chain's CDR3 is CSGGQRIYEQYF. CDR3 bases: TGCAGCGGGGGACAGCGAATCTACGAGCAGTACTTC.

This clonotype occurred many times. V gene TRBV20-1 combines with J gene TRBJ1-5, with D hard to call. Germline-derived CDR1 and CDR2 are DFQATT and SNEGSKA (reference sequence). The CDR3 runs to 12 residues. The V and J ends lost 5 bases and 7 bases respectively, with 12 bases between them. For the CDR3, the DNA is TGCAGTGCTGATCCGGGGTGGCAGCCCCAGCATTTT. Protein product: CSADPGWQPQHF.

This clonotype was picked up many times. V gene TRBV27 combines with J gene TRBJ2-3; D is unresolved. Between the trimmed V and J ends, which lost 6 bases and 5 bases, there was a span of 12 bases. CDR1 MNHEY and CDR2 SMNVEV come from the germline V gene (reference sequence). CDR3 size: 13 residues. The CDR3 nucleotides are TGTGCCAGCAGCTTAATCCCGGGAGATACGCAGTATTTT. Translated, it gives CASSLIPGDTQYF.

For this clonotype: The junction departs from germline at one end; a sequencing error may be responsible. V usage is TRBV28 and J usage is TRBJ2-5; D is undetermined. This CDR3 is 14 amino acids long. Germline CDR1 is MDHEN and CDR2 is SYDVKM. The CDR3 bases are TGTGCCAGCAGTCAGCAACCGTTCCAAGAGGCCCAGTACTTC. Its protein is CASSQQPFQEAQYF.

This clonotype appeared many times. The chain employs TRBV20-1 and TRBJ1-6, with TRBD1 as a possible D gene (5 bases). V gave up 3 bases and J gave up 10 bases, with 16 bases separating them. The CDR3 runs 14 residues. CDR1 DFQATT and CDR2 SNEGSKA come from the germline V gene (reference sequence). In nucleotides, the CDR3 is TGCAGTGCTAGGGGCCTCACGGGGGGATCACCCCTCCACTTT. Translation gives CSARGLTGGSPLHF.

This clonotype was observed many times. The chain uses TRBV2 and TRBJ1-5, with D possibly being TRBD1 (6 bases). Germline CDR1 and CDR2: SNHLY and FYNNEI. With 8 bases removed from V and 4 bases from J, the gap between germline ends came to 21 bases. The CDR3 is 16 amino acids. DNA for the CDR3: TGTGCCAGCGGAAGAGCCGAAGGAGGGGGTAATCAGCCCCAGCATTTT. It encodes CASGRAEGGGNQPQHF.

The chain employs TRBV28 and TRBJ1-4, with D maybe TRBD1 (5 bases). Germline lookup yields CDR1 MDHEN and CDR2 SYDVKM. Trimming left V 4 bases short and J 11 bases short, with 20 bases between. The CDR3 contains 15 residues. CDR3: CASSSPLDGRGKLFF. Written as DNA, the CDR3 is TGTGCCAGCAGTTCCCCCCTAGATGGTCGGGGGAAACTGTTTTTT. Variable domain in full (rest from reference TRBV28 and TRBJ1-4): DVKVTQSSRYLVKRTGEKVFLECVQDMDHENMFWYRQDPGLGLRLIYFSYDVKMKEKGDIPEGYSVSREKKERFSLILESASTNQTSMYLCASSSPLDGRGKLFFGSGTQLSVL.

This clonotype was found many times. CDR3 loop: CASSLVDRVRGYTF. The DNA of the CDR3 is TGTGCCAGCAGCTTAGTGGACAGGGTACGTGGCTACACCTTC. The rearrangement joins TRBV7-3 to TRBJ1-2; 8 bases align to TRBD1. CDR3 length: 14 amino acids. Germline-derived CDR1 and CDR2 are SGHTA and FQGTGA. Trimming took 2 bases from V and 7 from J; bases not matched to a gene: 6.

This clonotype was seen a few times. The CDR3 bases are TGTGCCATCAGTGGGGGGACAGGGAGACAAGAGAAAGCTTTCTTT. Amino acid sequence: CAISGGTGRQEKAFF. The chain combines TRBV10-3 with TRBJ1-1, with TRBD1 matching over 9 bases. The CDR3 covers 15 residues. Germline-derived CDR1 and CDR2 are ENHRY and SYGVKD. Trimming cost V 4 bases and J 9 bases; bases outside gene matches: 12.

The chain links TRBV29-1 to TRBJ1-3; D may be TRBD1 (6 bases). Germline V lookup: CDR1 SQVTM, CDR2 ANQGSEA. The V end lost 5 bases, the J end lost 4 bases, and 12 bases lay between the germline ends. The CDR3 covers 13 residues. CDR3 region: CSVKLQGGNTIYF. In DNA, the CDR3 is TGCAGCGTTAAGTTGCAGGGGGGAAACACCATATATTTT.

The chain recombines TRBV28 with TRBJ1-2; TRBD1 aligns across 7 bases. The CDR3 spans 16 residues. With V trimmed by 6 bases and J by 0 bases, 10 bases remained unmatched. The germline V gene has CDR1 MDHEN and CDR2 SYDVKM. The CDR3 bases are TGTGCCAGCAGGCCCCAGGACAGGCGAGCTAACTATGGCTACACCTTC. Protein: CASRPQDRRANYGYTF.

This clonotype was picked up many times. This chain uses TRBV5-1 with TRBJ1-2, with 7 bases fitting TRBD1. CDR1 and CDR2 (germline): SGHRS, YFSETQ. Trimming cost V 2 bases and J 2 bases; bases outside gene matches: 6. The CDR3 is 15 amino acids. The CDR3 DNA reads TGCGCCAGCAGCTTTGGGTCGGGACAGAACTATGGCTACACCTTC. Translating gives CASSFGSGQNYGYTF.

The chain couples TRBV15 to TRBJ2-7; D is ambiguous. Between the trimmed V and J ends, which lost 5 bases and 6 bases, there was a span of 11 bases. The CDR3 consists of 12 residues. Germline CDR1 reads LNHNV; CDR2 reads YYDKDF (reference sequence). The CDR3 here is CATSRLTGEQYF. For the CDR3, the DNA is TGTGCCACCAGCCGCCTGACGGGCGAGCAGTACTTC.